This T cell receptor (beta chain) derives from a study of blood T cell repertoires in COVID-19. Generated by immunoSEQ multiplex PCR, the TCRdb table keeps only in-frame clones and is missing some. In the table there are 200,000 to 250,000 clones, about 90% of which are singletons. CDR1 and CDR2 from the germline V gene are MDHEN and SYDVKM. V lost 4 bases, J lost 4 bases, and 4 bases lay in between. The CDR3 is made up of 11 amino acids. This clone was seen once. What was sequenced was peripheral blood. The clonotype originates from a woman aged 45-60 years with acute or convalescent COVID-19. The chain links TRBV28 to TRBJ1-2; no reliable D call. This CDR3 is CASSYIYGYTF. The DNA of the CDR3 is TGTGCCAGCAGTTACATCTATGGCTACACCTTC.